This T cell receptor beta chain originates from a study of shared clonotypes between healthy human individuals (dated by TCRdb to about 2020). Study-wide context: Two women and a few men aged 18 to 49 years were included in the cohort. For each donor, CD4 naive and CD4 memory were each given three plates, CD8 naive was given two plates, and CD8 memory was given one plate. Per donor, leukapheresis produced somewhere between about 0.85 and 8.9 billion PBMCs. To increase sequencing depth and limit assay-specific biases, TCR repertoire library preparation and sequencing were carried out by different laboratories using diverse techniques. To estimate repertoire size and how much clonotype sharing occurs between individuals, the study deeply sequenced the blood TCR repertoires of five or six healthy adults.

V is cut back by 5 bases and J by 3 bases, with 4 bases in the junction unmatched. The germline V gene sets CDR1 to SGHNT and CDR2 to YENEEA. The CDR3 measures 15 amino acids from cysteine to phenylalanine. Of the read, only the CDR3 DNA is kept; its 45 bases are in frame from base 1. Beyond this particular receptor, the publication reports: Because the study included a small number of donors, the genetic and exposure-history diversity represented was limited. Pairwise subsampling led to the expectation that sequencing depth would affect the degree of clonotype sharing among donors. Compared with non-shared clonotypes, clonotypes shared by all four sorted-subset donors had higher generation probabilities. Larger estimated clonotype richness was generally found for naive subsets than for memory subsets. Even with the large sequencing depth, rarefaction of the sorted-subset datasets indicated that sequencing was incomplete. Sharing across a handful of donors was observed for 4.5% to 6.5% of naive CD4, about 4% of naive CD8, 2% to 2.5% of memory CD4, and about 0.4% of memory CD8 clonotypes. Sampling was restricted to blood, and TCR repertoires in tissue are likely to differ from TCR repertoires in blood.

CD8 naive samples were obtained by positive selection for CCR7 among CD45RO-negative cells, yielding a CD45RA+CCR7+ population from which TemRA cells were excluded. The donors were healthy, HIV-negative adults who had no recently reported acute infections or vaccinations. Every donor was a Caucasian adult residing in Nashville, Tennessee, USA. Blood was obtained by leukapheresis, after which PBMCs were separated by Ficoll-Histopaque density gradient centrifugation and cryopreserved in liquid nitrogen vapor phase. Analytical flow cytometry was used to check the purity and quantity of every magnetically sorted T cell population. Each sorted fraction had its genomic DNA isolated and then quantified by UV absorbance on a Nanodrop 2000c. TCR CDR3 regions were amplified from genomic DNA by multiplex PCR using the deep immunoSEQ assay. For each cell subset, the extracted genomic DNA was distributed evenly across all wells of several immunoSEQ 96-well plates, and each plate served as one replicate. Each replicate PCR for sorted subsets received 150 to 250 ng genomic DNA, equal to tens of thousands of T cell genomes. The purified libraries were quantified using a Qubit 3.0 fluorometer, sized with a Bioanalyzer 2100, and then quantified again using the KAPA Library Quantification kit. Every immunoSEQ 96-well plate was sequenced on a dedicated single-read 150-cycle Illumina NextSeq 550 flow cell. On the authors' methods: The immunoSEQ output contained only junctional sequences without quality scores, so filtering could not match that applied to full-length reads. To assign V/J genes and CDR3, sequences were annotated using PyIR, a Python wrapper for IgBLAST v1.9, with IMGT germline references. Any read was removed if the V/J assignment was weak (E-value above 1e-6), the CDR3 was missing, or the read contained stop codons, out-of-frame junctions, or ambiguous translated residues. V3J clonotypes were defined as sequences sharing an identical inferred V gene, J gene, and CDR3 amino acid sequence. Percentage overlap between repertoires was computed as shared unique clonotypes divided by the size of the smaller repertoire. Three approaches were used to assess repertoire richness: RTK rarefaction, the Chao1 estimator, and Recon v2.1 estimates of unobserved clonotypes. OLGA was used to compute generation probabilities for all TCRbeta clonotypes that the gDNA method yielded from a handful of donors. What TCRdb holds here is the immuneACCESS table cut down to in-frame rearrangements. Part of the clones is not present; checked against another copy, under half of the missing clones reflect an unresolved V gene, and the others are unexplained. That table furnishes V, J and clone size, whereas the DNA furnished D and trimming. Counted in this sample were around 1.9 million clones; about 92% of them appeared once. The ten largest clones add up to about 1.5% of the sample.

In the case of this clone: Its cognate antigen has yet to be identified. There are no base qualities to consult, and no much larger clone falls within one base.

Recombination joined TRBV11-3 with TRBJ1-3, with 10 junctional bases fitting TRBD1. Specimen: naive CD8+ T cells from PBMCs. The label giving this sample's cell subset or site can be read as: CD45RA+CCR7+. The TCR originated in a man younger than 35 in good health. Some clones in this sample may be carry-over from other donors' samples. The base sequence is TGTGCCAGCAGCCCCGACAGGGGGCTTGGAAACACCATATATTTT. Translated, it reads CASSPDRGLGNTIYF.